Following are 14 T cell receptor beta chains from one sample sequenced in a study of blood T cells in healthy people across ages. The use of a sample-barcoded 5' primer and a J-beta primer mix characterized a second PCR of roughly 6 to 11 cycles. TCRdb recomputed calls from the 5' RACE reads with MiXCR, one row per CDR3 protein. The sample has fewer than 900,000 distinct CDR3 sequences; roughly 44% are singletons. The source material was blood. Every receptor here comes from an older woman in good health.

CDR3 nucleotide sequence: TGCAGCGTTGAAACCGGGACTAGTTCCTACAATGAGCAGTACTTC. This gives the protein CSVETGTSSYNEQYF. The chain combines TRBV29-1 with TRBJ2-1; 8 bases are a match to TRBD2. The end of the DNA fits TRBJ2-7 better, so the J call may be wrong. Germline-derived CDR1 and CDR2 are SQVTM and ANQGSEA. CDR3 size: 15 residues.

This chain uses TRBV7-2 with TRBJ1-5; D gene ambiguous. The CDR3 extends over 14 amino acids. The V gene lost 3 bases and the J gene lost 4 bases, with 10 bases spanning the gap. The V gene's germline CDR1 is SGHTA and CDR2 FQGNSA. The CDR3 DNA follows: TGTGCCAGCAGCTTGGGCAGCAAGAATCAGCCCCAGCATTTT. Encoded protein: CASSLGSKNQPQHF.

This clonotype was seen a handful of times. The V call is TRBV20-1, the J call TRBJ2-7; a weak D match, TRBD2 (6 bases). Trimming shortened V by 0 bases and J by 4 bases, and 13 bases separated the two germline ends. Germline CDR1 and CDR2: DFQATT and SNEGSKA (reference sequence). CDR3 length equals 14 residues. As DNA, the CDR3 is TGCAGTGCTAGAGATGGGGGTAGCGGTTACGAGCAGTACTTC. Encoded protein: CSARDGGSGYEQYF.

The chain recombines TRBV27 with TRBJ1-2; TRBD1 matches at 7 bases. This CDR3 is 12 amino acids long. The V and J ends lost 6 bases and 6 bases, in that order; junction bases with no gene match: 4. Germline values: CDR1 MNHEY, CDR2 SMNVEV (reference sequence). As DNA, the CDR3 is TGTGCCAGCAGGACAGGGACTCATGGCTACACCTTC. It specifies CASRTGTHGYTF.

The V and J genes are TRBV9 and TRBJ2-7; either TRBD1 or TRBD2 may fit D (6 bases each). The CDR3 sequence is 15 residues long. V shed 3 bases and J shed 0 bases, with 13 bases lying between them. Per the germline V gene, CDR1 is SGDLS and CDR2 is YYNGEE. CDR3 coding DNA: TGTGCCAGCAGCGGCCCGGGGGCTAGCTCCTACGAGCAGTACTTC. Translating gives CASSGPGASSYEQYF.

V usage is TRBV2 and J usage is TRBJ2-3, with 10 bases fitting TRBD2. CDR1 is SNHLY and CDR2 is FYNNEI in the germline V gene. V shed 5 bases and J 6 bases; nucleotides not matched to a gene: 5. The CDR3 is 14 residues long. Here the CDR3 reads CASSKLAGMDTQYF. DNA for the CDR3: TGTGCCAGCAGTAAACTAGCGGGGATGGATACGCAGTATTTT.

This clonotype was detected only once. At one boundary the junction diverges from the germline segment, which might be a read error. The chain joins TRBV30 to TRBJ2-1; 10 positions match TRBD1. Germline CDR1 reads GTSNPN; CDR2 reads SVGIG (reference sequence). This CDR3 spans 13 amino acids. DNA for the CDR3: TGTGTCTGGAGCCCGGGACAGGGGAATGAGCAGTTCTTC. This gives the protein CVWSPGQGNEQFF. Combining the CDR3 with reference TRBV30 and TRBJ2-1 gives the whole variable domain SQTIHQWPATLVQPVGSPLSLECTVEGTSNPNLYWYRQAAGRGLQLLFYSVGIGQISSEVPQNLSASRPQDRQFILSSKKLLLSDSGFYLCVWSPGQGNEQFFGPGTRLTVL.

The chain couples TRBV5-1 to TRBJ2-7, with 9 bases matching TRBD1. Per germline, CDR1 SGHRS and CDR2 YFSETQ. V gave up 7 bases and J gave up 7 bases; unmatched junction bases: 15. CDR3 size: 15 residues. CDR3 residues: CASRQQGAAYNEQYF. The DNA for the CDR3 is TGCGCCAGCCGCCAACAGGGGGCAGCCTACAATGAGCAGTACTTC.

The gene calls are TRBV29-1 and TRBJ2-4; perhaps TRBD1 as D (5 bases). The J call may not be correct, given that the DNA end is closer to TRBJ2-7. CDR1 SQVTM and CDR2 ANQGSEA come from the germline V gene. The CDR3 consists of 13 residues. The CDR3 region has the DNA TGCAGCGTTGGCATTGCAGGGCTGTACGAGCAGTACTTC. Encoded protein: CSVGIAGLYEQYF.

On this clonotype itself: A much bigger clone sits one base away, suggesting this may be a read error. The rearrangement links TRBV20-1 to TRBJ2-5; D is ambiguous. Germline CDR1 reads DFQATT; CDR2 reads SNEGSKA (reference sequence). Between the trimmed V and J ends, which lost 2 bases and 11 bases, there was a span of 18 bases. The CDR3 is 13 amino acids. This chain's CDR3 is CSARRGRSDEQYF. The DNA of the CDR3 is TGCAGTGCTAGACGAGGACGGTCGGATGAGCAGTACTTC.

This clonotype has at least ten counts. The rearrangement uses TRBV6-6 and TRBJ1-5; no firm D call. V lost 4 bases and J 2 bases, leaving 9 bases between the germline ends. The CDR3 totals 14 residues. Germline CDR1 reads MNHNY; CDR2 reads SVGAGI (reference sequence). DNA of the CDR3: TGTGCCAGCAGTTTAGAGGGTGGCAATCAGCCCCAGCATTTT. Its translation: CASSLEGGNQPQHF.

Comments on this clonotype: This may be a read error: a much more frequent sequence differs by one nucleotide. The chain has TRBV20-1 and TRBJ2-1; 10 bases fit TRBD2. Germline V gene data show CDR1 as DFQATT and CDR2 as SNEGSKA (reference sequence). This CDR3 comprises 17 residues. The CDR3 bases are TGCGGTGCCTCCAAATGGTTAGCGGGAGGCTCCTACAATGAGCAGTTCTTC. It yields the protein CGASKWLAGGSYNEQFF.

The gene calls are TRBV28 and TRBJ2-5, with 7 nucleotides matching TRBD1. The DNA end lines up better with TRBJ2-7; the J call may be wrong. Per germline, CDR1 MDHEN and CDR2 SYDVKM. The CDR3 consists of 13 residues. CDR3 in DNA: TGTGCCAGCATTCAACAGGGGTCCTACGAGCAGTACTTC. Translated, it gives CASIQQGSYEQYF.

As regards this clonotype: A read error may produce the germline difference seen at one junction end. The chain carries TRBV2 and TRBJ2-1, with D unclear. Germline loops: CDR1 SNHLY, CDR2 FYNNEI. The CDR3 sequence is 15 residues long. The CDR3 DNA reads as TGTGCCAGCAGTGAAACGCAGAGCTCCTACAGTGAGCAGTTCTTC. Its translation is CASSETQSSYSEQFF.